This entry features one T cell receptor (beta chain) sequence. The antigen remains undetermined. These data are taken from a study of cytomegalovirus exposure and HLA in healthy donors. Study-wide context: For the roughly 400 genotyped donors, 75% to 90% fell within the Caucasian-associated ancestry cluster.

Among the donors, all were healthy bone marrow donors. A multiplex PCR was run with 60 Vbeta primers and 13 Jbeta primers. Some clones are missing from TCRdb's copy, which holds only in-frame ones; the method was immunoSEQ multiplex PCR. The table shows roughly 140,000 clones, with over 65% occurring only once. In germline, CDR1 is SGHVS, CDR2 FNYEAQ. This CDR3 spans 13 amino acids. Trimming removed 5 bases from V and 3 bases from J, with 10 bases in between. The study's findings and limits: Cytomegalovirus-associated status was assigned to approximately 160 TCR beta chains. Using the classifier, cytomegalovirus status was reportedly diagnosed with high specificity and sensitivity.

Sequences were obtained from PBMCs. This TCR derives from a man aged 35-49 years in good health and CMV-seropositive. The chain recombines TRBV7-6 with TRBJ1-1; D uncertain. The CDR3 spells CASSLQTYTEAFF. In DNA form, the CDR3 reads TGTGCCAGCAGCCTACAGACATACACTGAAGCTTTCTTT.